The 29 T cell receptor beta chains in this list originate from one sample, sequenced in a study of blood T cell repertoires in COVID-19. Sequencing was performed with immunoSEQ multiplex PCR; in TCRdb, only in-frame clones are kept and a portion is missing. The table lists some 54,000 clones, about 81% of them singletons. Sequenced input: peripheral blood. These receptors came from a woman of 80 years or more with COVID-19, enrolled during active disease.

The CDR3 sequence: CASSLNRGREQYF. The CDR3 nucleotides read TGTGCCAGCAGCTTGAACAGGGGGCGCGAGCAGTACTTC. The chain joins TRBV7-2 to TRBJ2-7; 9 bases are shared with TRBD1. V shed 3 bases and J 6 bases; nucleotides not matched to a gene: 3. The CDR3 is made up of 13 amino acids. CDR1 and CDR2 from the germline V gene are SGHTA and FQGNSA. The full variable domain, its missing parts supplied by reference TRBV7-2 and TRBJ2-7, is GAGVSQSPSNKVTEKGKDVELRCDPISGHTALYWYRQSLGQGLEFLIYFQGNSAPDKSGLPSDRFSAERTGGSVSTLTIQRTQQEDSAVYLCASSLNRGREQYFGPGTRLTVT.

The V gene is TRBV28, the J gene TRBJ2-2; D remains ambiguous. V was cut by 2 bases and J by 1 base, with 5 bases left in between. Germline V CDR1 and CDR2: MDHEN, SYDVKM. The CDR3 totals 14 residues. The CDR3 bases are TGTGCCAGCAGTTTAGCGGAGAACACCGGGGAGCTGTTTTTT. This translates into CASSLAENTGELFF.

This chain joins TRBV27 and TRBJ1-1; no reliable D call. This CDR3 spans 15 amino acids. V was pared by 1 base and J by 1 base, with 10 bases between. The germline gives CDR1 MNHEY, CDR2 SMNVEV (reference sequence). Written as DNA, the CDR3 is TGTGCCAGCAGTTTATTCGGGTCTGGGAACACTGAAGCTTTCTTT. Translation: CASSLFGSGNTEAFF.

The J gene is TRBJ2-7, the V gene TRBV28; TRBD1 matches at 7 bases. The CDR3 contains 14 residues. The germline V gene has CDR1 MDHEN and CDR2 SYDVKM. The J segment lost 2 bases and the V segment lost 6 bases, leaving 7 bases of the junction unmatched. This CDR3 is CASRDRDSAYEQYF. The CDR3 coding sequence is TGTGCCAGCAGGGACCGGGACAGCGCCTACGAGCAGTACTTC.

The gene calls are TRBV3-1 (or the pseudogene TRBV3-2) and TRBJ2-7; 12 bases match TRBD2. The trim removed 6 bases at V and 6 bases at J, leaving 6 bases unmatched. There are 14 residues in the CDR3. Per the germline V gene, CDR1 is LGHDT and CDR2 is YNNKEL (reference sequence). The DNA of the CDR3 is TGTGCCAGCAGACTAGCGGGAGGAACCGGCGAGCAGTACTTC. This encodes CASRLAGGTGEQYF.

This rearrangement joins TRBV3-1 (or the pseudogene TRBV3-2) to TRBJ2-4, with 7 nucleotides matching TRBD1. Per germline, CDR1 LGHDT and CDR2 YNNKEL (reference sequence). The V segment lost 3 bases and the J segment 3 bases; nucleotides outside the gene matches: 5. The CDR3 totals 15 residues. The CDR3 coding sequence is TGTGCCAGCAGCCAGAACGGGGACAGCAAAAACATTCAGTACTTC. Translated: CASSQNGDSKNIQYF.

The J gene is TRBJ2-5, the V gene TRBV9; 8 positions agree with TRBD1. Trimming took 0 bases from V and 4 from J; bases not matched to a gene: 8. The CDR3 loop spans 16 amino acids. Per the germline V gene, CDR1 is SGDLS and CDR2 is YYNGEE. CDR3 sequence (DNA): TGTGCCAGCAGCGTAGGGGGACAGGTCGAGGCAGAGACCCAGTACTTC. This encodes CASSVGGQVEAETQYF.

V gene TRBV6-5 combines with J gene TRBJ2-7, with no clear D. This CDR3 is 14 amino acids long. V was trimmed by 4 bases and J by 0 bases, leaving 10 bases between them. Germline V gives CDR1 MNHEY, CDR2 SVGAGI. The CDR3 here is CASSLSRSSYEQYF. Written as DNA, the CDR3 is TGTGCCAGCAGTTTGTCTCGGAGCTCCTACGAGCAGTACTTC.

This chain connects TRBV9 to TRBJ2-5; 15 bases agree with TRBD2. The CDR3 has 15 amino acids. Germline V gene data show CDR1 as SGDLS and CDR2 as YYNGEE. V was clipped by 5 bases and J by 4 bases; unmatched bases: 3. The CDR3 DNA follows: TGTGCCAGCAGTGAGGGACTAGCGGGAGGAGAGACCCAGTACTTC. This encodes CASSEGLAGGETQYF.

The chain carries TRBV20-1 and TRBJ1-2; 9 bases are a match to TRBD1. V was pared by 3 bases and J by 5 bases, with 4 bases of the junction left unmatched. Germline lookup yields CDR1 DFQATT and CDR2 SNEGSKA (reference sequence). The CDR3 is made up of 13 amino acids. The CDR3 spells CSASPGQGYGYTF. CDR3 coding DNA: TGCAGTGCTAGTCCGGGACAGGGTTATGGCTACACCTTC.

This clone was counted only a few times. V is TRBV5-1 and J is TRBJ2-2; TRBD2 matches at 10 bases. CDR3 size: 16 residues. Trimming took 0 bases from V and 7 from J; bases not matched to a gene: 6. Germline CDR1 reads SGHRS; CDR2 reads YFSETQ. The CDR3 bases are TGCGCCAGCAGCTTGGGGCTAGCGGGAGCCGGCGGGGAGCTGTTTTTT. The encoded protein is CASSLGLAGAGGELFF. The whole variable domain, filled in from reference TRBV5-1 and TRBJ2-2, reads KAGVTQTPRYLIKTRGQQVTLSCSPISGHRSVSWYQQTPGQGLQFLFEYFSETQRNKGNFPGRFSGRQFSNSRSEMNVSTLELGDSALYLCASSLGLAGAGGELFFGEGSRLTVL.

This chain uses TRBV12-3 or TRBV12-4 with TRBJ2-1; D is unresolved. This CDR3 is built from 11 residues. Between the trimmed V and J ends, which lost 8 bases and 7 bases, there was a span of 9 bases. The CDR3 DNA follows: TGTGCCAGCGGCCTGACAAATGAGCAGTTCTTC. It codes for CASGLTNEQFF.

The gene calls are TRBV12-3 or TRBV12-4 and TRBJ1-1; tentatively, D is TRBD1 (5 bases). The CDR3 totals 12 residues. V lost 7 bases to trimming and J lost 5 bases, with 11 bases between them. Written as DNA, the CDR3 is TGTGCCAGCAAGCGGGGGAGGACTGAAGCTTTCTTT. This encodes CASKRGRTEAFF.

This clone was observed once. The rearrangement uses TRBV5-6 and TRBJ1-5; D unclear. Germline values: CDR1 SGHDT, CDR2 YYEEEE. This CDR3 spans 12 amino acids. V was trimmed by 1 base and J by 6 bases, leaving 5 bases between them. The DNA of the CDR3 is TGTGCCAGCAGCTTGTCAGGTCAGCCCCAGCATTTT. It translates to CASSLSGQPQHF. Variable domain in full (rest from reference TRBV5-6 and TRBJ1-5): DAGVTQSPTHLIKTRGQQVTLRCSPKSGHDTVSWYQQALGQGPQFIFQYYEEEERQRGNFPDRFSGHQFPNYSSELNVNALLLGDSALYLCASSLSGQPQHFGDGTRLSIL.

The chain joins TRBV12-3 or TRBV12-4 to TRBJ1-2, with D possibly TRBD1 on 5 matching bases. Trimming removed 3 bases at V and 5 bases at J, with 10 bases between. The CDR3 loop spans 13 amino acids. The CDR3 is CASSFAQGYGYTF. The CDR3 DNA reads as TGTGCCAGCAGTTTTGCGCAGGGATATGGCTACACCTTC.

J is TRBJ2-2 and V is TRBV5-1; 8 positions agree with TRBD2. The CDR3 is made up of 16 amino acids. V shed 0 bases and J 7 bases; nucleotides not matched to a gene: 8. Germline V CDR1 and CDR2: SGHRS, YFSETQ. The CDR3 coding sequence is TGCGCCAGCAGCTTGGGAAGCGGGAGTGGGATCGGGGAGCTGTTTTTT. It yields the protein CASSLGSGSGIGELFF.

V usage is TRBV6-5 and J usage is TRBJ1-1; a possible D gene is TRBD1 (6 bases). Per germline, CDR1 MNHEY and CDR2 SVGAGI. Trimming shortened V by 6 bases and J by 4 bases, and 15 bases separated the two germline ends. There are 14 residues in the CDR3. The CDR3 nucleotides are TGTGCCAGCAGGGGCACAGGGTATAGCACTGAAGCTTTCTTT. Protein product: CASRGTGYSTEAFF.

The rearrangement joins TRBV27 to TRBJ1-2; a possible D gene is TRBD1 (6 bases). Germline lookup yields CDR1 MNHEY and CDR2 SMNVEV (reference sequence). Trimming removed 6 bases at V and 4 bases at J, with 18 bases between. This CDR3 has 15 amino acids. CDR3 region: CASSSKGGGAYGYTF. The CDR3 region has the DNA TGTGCCAGCAGCTCTAAGGGGGGAGGGGCCTATGGCTACACCTTC.

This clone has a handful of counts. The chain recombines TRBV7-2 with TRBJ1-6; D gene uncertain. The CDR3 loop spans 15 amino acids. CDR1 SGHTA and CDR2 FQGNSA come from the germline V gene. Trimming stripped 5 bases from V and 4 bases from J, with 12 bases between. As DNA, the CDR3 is TGTGCCAGCAGCACACACCGGGAATATAATTCACCCCTCCACTTT. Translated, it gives CASSTHREYNSPLHF.

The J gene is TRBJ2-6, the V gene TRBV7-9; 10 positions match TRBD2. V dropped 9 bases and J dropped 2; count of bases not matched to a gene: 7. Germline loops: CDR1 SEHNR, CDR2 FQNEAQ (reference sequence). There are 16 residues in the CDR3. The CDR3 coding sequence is TGTGCCAGGGATGAGCGGGAGGGCCCTGGGGCCAACGTCCTGACTTTC. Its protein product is CARDEREGPGANVLTF.

In nucleotides, the CDR3 is TGTGCCAGTAGTATGGGAGGGAGTCGGCATACGCAGTATTTT. Translated, it gives CASSMGGSRHTQYF. The V and J genes are TRBV19 and TRBJ2-3, with 7 bases identical to TRBD2. CDR3 length: 14 amino acids. CDR1 LNHDA and CDR2 SQIVND come from the germline V gene (reference sequence). The ends lost 3 bases at V and 7 bases at J; junction bases unmatched: 7.

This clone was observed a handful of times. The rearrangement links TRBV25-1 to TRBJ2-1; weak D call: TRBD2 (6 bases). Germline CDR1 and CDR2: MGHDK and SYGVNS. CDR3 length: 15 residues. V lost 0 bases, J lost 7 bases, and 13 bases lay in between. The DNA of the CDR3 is TGTGCCAGCAGTGAATACCCAATCCGGGGGAATGAGCAGTTCTTC. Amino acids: CASSEYPIRGNEQFF.

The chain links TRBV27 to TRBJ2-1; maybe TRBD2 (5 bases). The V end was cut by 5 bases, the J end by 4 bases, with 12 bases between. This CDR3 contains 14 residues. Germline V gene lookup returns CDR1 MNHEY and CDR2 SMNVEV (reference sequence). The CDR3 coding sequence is TGTGCCAGCAGTCCCATGGGCGGGTACAATGAGCAGTTCTTC. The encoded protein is CASSPMGGYNEQFF.

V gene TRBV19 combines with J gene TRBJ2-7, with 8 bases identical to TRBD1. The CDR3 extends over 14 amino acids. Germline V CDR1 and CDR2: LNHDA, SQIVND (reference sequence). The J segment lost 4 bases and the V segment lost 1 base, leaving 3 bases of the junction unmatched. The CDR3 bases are TGTGCCAGTAGTATAGGGACAGGGACATACGAGCAGTACTTC. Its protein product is CASSIGTGTYEQYF.

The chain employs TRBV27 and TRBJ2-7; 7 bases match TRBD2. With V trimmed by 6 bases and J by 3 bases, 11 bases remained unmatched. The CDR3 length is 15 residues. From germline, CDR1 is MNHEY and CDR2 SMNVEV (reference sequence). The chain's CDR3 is CASRPRAGNYYEQYF. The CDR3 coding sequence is TGTGCCAGCAGACCCAGAGCGGGGAATTACTACGAGCAGTACTTC.

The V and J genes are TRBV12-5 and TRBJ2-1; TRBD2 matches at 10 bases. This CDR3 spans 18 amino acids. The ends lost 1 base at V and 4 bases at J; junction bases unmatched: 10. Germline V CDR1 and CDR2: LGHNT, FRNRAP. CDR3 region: CASGLAVTGTSAYNEQFF. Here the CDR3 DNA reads TGTGCTAGTGGTTTGGCCGTGACCGGGACTAGCGCGTACAATGAGCAGTTCTTC.

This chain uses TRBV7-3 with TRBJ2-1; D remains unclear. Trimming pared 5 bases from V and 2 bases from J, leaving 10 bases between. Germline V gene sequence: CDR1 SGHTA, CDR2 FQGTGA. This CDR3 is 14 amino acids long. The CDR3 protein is CASSPGYPYNEQFF. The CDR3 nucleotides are TGTGCCAGCAGCCCAGGTTATCCCTACAATGAGCAGTTCTTC.

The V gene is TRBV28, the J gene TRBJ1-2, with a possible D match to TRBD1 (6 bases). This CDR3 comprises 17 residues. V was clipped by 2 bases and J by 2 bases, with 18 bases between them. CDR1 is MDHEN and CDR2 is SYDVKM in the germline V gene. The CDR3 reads CASSLLTGLNVNYGYTF. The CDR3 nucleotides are TGTGCCAGCAGTTTACTGACAGGTCTGAACGTAAACTATGGCTACACCTTC.

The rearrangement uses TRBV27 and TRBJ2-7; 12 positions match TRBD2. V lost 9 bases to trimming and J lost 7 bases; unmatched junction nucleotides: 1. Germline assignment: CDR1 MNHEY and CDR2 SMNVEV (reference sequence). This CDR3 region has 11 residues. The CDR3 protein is CASTSGREQYF. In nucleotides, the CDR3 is TGTGCCAGTACTAGCGGGAGGGAGCAGTACTTC.